This TCR beta chain is drawn from a study of PD-1 blockade in classical Hodgkin lymphoma. Study conclusions and caveats: Repertoire differences lack defined causes, possibly disease activity or prior therapy.

The CDR3 is 14 residues long. The ends were cut back, 2 bases at V and 3 bases at J, with 7 bases in the middle. Germline CDR1 and CDR2: KGHSH and LQKENI. Profiled with immunoSEQ multiplex PCR; TCRdb holds only in-frame clones, not every one. The sample lists around 16,000 clones; roughly 79% were seen once. Worth noting for this clone: The antigen is undetermined.

Time point in this sample: cycle 4 day 1 (C4D1), after more than five weeks of nivolumab. No patient escaped relapse after autologous stem cell transplantation, and brentuximab vedotin exposure varied. Investigators isolated CD4+ T cells from thawed PBMCs through magnetic negative selection. The gene calls are TRBV18 and TRBJ1-4, with D possibly being TRBD1 (6 bases). The receptor's source is a human donor with classical Hodgkin lymphoma. The source was CD4+ T cells from blood, collected before the fourth cycle of nivolumab. DNA of the CDR3: TGTGCCAGCTCACCAGGGGGGCCTAATGAAAAACTGTTTTTT. Amino acid sequence: CASSPGGPNEKLFF.